The 2 T cell receptor beta chains listed next were all sequenced from one sample in a study of blood T cells in healthy people across ages. The second PCR ran about 6 to 12 cycles with a sample-barcoded 5' primer and J-beta primers. TCRdb re-called the 5' RACE reads with MiXCR, one entry per CDR3 protein. The table lists about 1.1 million distinct CDR3 sequences, less than 45% of them singletons, with around 13% in the top ten. The specimen was blood. These receptors were taken from a man aged 18 to 29 in good health.

This chain joins TRBV2 and TRBJ1-2; D is uncertain. The ends were cut back, 6 bases at V and 8 bases at J, with 16 bases in the middle. There are 13 residues in the CDR3. CDR1 and CDR2 (germline): SNHLY, FYNNEI. The CDR3 is CASRTVNTRGYTF. As DNA, the CDR3 is TGTGCCAGCAGGACCGTAAATACCAGGGGCTACACCTTC.

J is TRBJ2-5 and V is TRBV7-9; D remains ambiguous. The J call may be in error: the DNA end matches TRBJ2-7 better. Per the germline V gene, CDR1 is SEHNR and CDR2 is FQNEAQ (reference sequence). The CDR3 is 13 amino acids. This CDR3 reads CASPTSTLYEQYF. CDR3 nucleotide sequence: TGTGCCAGCCCCACATCTACTTTGTACGAGCAGTACTTC.